This T cell receptor (beta chain) originates from a study of blood T cell repertoires in COVID-19. Study information: Some COVID-19 samples were acute and others convalescent; all came from the United States, Italy and Spain. Nucleic acid was either cDNA or gDNA, and it came from T cells, B-cell-depleted T cells, or PBMCs.

The CDR3 is made up of 15 amino acids. V was pared by 1 base and J by 4 bases, with 16 bases between. Germline V gene lookup returns CDR1 GTSNPN and CDR2 SVGIG (reference sequence). In the original processing: Using reference gene primer amplification, nucleated cell counts were estimated. The data were produced by immunoSEQ multiplex PCR, yet TCRdb's version contains in-frame clones alone and is incomplete. V, J and clone size are taken as reported in that table, and D and trimming were inferred from the DNA itself. The sample lists fewer than 500,000 clones, 87% occurring once. Cohorts were assigned according to the clinical history that participants reported.

This chain uses TRBV30 with TRBJ1-2, with a tentative D call TRBD1 (6 bases). The sample comprised PBMCs or T cells enriched from blood (not recorded which). The source of this sequence is a woman in her late teens or twenties who had recovered from COVID-19. CDR3 amino acids: CAWSASIGTSYGYTF. CDR3 nucleotide sequence: TGTGCCTGGAGTGCATCAATCGGGACAAGCTATGGCTACACCTTC. Full variable domain (missing parts from reference TRBV30 and TRBJ1-2): SQTIHQWPATLVQPVGSPLSLECTVEGTSNPNLYWYRQAAGRGLQLLFYSVGIGQISSEVPQNLSASRPQDRQFILSSKKLLLSDSGFYLCAWSASIGTSYGYTFGSGTRLTVV.